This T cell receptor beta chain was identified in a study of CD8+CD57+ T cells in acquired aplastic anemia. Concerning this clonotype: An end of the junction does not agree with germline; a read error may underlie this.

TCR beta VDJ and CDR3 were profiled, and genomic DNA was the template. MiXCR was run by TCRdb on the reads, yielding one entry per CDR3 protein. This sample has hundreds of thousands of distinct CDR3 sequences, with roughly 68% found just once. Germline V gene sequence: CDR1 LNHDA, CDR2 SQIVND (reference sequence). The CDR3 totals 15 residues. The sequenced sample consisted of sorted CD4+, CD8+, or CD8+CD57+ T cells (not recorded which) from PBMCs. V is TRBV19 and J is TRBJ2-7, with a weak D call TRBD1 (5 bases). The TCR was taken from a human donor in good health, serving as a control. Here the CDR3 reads CASSLKQGATYTQYF. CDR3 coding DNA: TGTGCCAGCAGCCTCAAACAAGGGGCTACATATACGCAGTACTTT.